This T cell receptor (beta chain) is drawn from a study of vaccination effects on CD4 cells after COVID-19. Looking at the study overall: The culture medium for 2 million or so PBMC per well included 10 IU/ml IL-2 and about 9.1 ug/ml peptides.

Clones were read by immunoSEQ multiplex PCR, and TCRdb kept only the in-frame ones, dropping some. Among tens of thousands of clones, over 60% were seen once, and the ten largest hold roughly 2%. The CDR3 extends over 14 amino acids. Germline V CDR1 and CDR2: SNHLY, FYNNEI. Trimming cost V 5 bases and J 3 bases; bases outside gene matches: 3. Culture lasted roughly eleven days before CD4+ T cell isolation. A note on this clone: Its cognate antigen is unknown.

The starting material was CD4+ T cells from PBMCs cultured without peptide, obtained before COVID-19 vaccination. This TCR was recovered from a human donor who received a COVID-19 vaccine. The chain combines TRBV2 with TRBJ1-3, with 8 bases that match TRBD1. As DNA, the CDR3 is TGTGCCAGCAGTCCCGACAGGGGTGGAAACACCATATATTTT. Translated: CASSPDRGGNTIYF.